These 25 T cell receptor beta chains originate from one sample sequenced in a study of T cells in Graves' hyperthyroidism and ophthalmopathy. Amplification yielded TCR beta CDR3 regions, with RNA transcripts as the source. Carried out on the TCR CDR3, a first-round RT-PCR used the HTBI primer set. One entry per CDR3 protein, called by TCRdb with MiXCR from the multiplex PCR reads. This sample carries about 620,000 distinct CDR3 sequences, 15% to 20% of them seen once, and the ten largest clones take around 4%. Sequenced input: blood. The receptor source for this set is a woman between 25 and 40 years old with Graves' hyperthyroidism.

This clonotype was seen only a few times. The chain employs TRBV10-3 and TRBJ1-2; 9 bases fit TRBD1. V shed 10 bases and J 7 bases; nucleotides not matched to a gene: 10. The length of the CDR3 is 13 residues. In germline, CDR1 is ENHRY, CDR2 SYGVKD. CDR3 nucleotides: TGTGCCACAATACCGGGACAGGGATTTGGCTACACCTTC. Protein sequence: CATIPGQGFGYTF.

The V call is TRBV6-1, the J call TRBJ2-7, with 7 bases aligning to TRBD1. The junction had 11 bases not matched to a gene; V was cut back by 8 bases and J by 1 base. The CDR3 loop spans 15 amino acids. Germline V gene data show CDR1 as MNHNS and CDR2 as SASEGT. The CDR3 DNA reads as TGTGCCAGCGGAAAACAGGGGTCTTTTTCCTACGAGCAGTACTTC. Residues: CASGKQGSFSYEQYF.

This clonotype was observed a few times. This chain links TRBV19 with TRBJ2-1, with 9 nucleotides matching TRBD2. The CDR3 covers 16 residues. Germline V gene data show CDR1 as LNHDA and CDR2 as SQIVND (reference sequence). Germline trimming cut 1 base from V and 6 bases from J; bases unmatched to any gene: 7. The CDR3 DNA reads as TGTGCCAGTAGTATAGTCTCAATAGCGGGAGTCAATGAGCAGTTCTTC. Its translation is CASSIVSIAGVNEQFF.

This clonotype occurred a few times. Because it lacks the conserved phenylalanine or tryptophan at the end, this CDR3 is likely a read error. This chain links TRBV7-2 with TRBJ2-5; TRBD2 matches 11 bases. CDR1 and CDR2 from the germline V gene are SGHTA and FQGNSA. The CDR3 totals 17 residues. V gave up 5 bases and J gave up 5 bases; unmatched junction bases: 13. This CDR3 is CASSPTLLAGEEETQYL. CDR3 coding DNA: TGTGCCAGCAGCCCGACTTTACTAGCGGGAGAAGAGGAGACCCAGTACCTC.

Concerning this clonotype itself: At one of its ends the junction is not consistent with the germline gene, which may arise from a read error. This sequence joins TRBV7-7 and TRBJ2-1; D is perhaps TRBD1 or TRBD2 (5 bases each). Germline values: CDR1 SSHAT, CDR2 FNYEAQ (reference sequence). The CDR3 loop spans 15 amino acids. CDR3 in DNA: TGTGCTAGCAGCTTTGCAGGGAGTCCGGCAAATGAGCAGTTCTTC. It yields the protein CASSFAGSPANEQFF.

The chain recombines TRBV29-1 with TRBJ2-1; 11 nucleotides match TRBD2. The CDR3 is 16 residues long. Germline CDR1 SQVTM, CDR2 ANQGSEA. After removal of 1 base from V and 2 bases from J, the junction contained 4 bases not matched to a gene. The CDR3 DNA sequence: TGCAGCGTTGAAGGAAGTAGCGGGAGGGCCTACAATGAGCAGTTCTTC. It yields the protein CSVEGSSGRAYNEQFF.

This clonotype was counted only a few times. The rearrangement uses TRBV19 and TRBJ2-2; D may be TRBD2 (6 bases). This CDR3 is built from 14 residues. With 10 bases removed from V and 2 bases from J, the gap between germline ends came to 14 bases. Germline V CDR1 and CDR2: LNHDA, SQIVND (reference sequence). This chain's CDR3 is CATRWGLNTGELFF. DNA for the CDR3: TGTGCCACCAGATGGGGACTCAACACCGGGGAGCTGTTTTTT. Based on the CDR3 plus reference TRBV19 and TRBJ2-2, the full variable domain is DGGITQSPKYLFRKEGQNVTLSCEQNLNHDAMYWYRQDPGQGLRLIYYSQIVNDFQKGDIAEGYSVSREKKESFPLTVTSAQKNPTAFYLCATRWGLNTGELFFGEGSRLTVL.

The CDR3 is CASSLALTGGADTQYF. DNA of the CDR3: TGTGCCAGCAGCTTAGCGCTAACGGGAGGCGCAGATACGCAGTATTTT. The chain recombines TRBV7-9 with TRBJ2-3, with TRBD2 matching 7 bases. Germline V gene lookup returns CDR1 SEHNR and CDR2 FQNEAQ (reference sequence). J was trimmed by 4 bases and V by 0 bases; bases with no gene match: 7. The CDR3 is 16 amino acids. Filled out from reference TRBV7-9 and TRBJ2-3, the complete variable domain reads DTGVSQNPRHKITKRGQNVTFRCDPISEHNRLYWYRQTLGQGPEFLTYFQNEAQLEKSRLLSDRFSAERPKGSFSTLEIQRTEQGDSAMYLCASSLALTGGADTQYFGPGTRLTVL.

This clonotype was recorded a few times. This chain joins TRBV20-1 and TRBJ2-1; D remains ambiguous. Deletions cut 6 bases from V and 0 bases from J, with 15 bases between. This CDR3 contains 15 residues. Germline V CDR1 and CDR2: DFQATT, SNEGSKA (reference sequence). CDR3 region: CSAQVREYSYNEQFF. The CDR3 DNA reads TGCAGTGCCCAGGTCAGAGAATACTCCTACAATGAGCAGTTCTTC.

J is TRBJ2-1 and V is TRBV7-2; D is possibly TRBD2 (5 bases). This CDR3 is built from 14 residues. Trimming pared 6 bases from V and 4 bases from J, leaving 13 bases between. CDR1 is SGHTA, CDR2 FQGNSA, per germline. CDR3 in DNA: TGTGCCAGCAGGACTTATGAGGGATACAATGAGCAGTTCTTC. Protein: CASRTYEGYNEQFF.

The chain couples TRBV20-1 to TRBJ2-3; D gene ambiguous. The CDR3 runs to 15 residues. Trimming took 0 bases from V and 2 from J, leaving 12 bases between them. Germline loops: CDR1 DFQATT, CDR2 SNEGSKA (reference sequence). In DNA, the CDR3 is TGCAGTGCTAGAGATCCCTTGACTCCCACAGATACGCAGTATTTT. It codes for CSARDPLTPTDTQYF.

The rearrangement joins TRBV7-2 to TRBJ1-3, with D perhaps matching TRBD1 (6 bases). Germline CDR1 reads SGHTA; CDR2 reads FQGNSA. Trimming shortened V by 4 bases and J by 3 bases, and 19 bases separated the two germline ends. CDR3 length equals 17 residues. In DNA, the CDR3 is TGTGCCAGCAGCTCCCTCCAGGACAGTATCTTTGGAAACACCATATATTTT. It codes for CASSSLQDSIFGNTIYF.

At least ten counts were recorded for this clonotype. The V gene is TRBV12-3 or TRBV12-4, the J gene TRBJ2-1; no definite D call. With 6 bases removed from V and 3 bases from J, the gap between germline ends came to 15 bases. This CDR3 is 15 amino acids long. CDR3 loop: CASSHQAVVYNEQFF. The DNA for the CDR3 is TGTGCCAGCAGCCACCAGGCGGTGGTCTACAATGAGCAGTTCTTC.

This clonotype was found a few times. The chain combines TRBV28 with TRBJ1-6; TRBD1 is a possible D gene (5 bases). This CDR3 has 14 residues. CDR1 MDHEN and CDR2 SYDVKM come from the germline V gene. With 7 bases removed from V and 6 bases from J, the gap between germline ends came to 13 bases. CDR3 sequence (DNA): TGTGCCAGCACACCAGGAAGGGGTAATTCACCCCTCCACTTT. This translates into CASTPGRGNSPLHF.

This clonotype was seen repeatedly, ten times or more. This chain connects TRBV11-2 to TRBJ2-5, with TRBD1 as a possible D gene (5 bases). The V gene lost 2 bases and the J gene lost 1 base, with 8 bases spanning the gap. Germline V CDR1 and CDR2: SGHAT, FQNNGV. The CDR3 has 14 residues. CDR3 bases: TGTGCCAGCAGCTTAACCCAGGGCCAAGAGACCCAGTACTTC. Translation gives CASSLTQGQETQYF.

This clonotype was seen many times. The DNA of the CDR3 is TGCAGTGCTAGCTATGGGACTAGCGTGGCGACGCAGTATTTT. It translates to CSASYGTSVATQYF. The chain recombines TRBV20-1 with TRBJ2-3, with 10 bases fitting TRBD2. There are 14 residues in the CDR3. Germline assignment: CDR1 DFQATT and CDR2 SNEGSKA (reference sequence). After removal of 3 bases from V and 9 bases from J, the junction contained 9 bases not matched to a gene.

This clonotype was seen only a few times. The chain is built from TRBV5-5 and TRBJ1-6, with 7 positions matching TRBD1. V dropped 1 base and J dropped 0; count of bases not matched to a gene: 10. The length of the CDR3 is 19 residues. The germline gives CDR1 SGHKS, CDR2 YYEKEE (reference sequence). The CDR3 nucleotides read TGTGCCAGCAGCTTGAGATCCGGACAGGCTTTCTCCTATAATTCACCCCTCCACTTT. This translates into CASSLRSGQAFSYNSPLHF.

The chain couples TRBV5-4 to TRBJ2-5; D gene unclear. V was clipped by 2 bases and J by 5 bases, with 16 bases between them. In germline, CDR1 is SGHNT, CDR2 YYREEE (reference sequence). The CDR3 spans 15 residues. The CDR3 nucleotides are TGTGCCAGCAGCTTCAGGTCGGGCGCCAGGGAGACCCAGTACTTC. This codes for CASSFRSGARETQYF.

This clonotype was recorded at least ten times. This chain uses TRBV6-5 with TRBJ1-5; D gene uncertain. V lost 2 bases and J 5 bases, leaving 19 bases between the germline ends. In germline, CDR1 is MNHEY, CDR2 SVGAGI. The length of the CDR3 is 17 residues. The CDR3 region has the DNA TGTGCCAGCAGTTACGATGCCTCGGGAAGTGAAGATCAGCCCCAGCATTTT. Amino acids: CASSYDASGSEDQPQHF.

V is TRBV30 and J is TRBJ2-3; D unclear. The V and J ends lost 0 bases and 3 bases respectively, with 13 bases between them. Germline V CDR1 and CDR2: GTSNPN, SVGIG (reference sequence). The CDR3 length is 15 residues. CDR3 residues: CAWSVQLLGTDTQYF. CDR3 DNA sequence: TGTGCCTGGAGTGTCCAACTTTTGGGAACAGATACGCAGTATTTT.

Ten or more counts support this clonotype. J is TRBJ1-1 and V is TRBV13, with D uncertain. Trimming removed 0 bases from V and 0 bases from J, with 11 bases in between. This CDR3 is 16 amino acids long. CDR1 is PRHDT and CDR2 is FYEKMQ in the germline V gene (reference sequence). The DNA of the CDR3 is TGTGCCAGCAGCTTAGGAATATCAGGCATGAACACTGAAGCTTTCTTT. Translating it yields CASSLGISGMNTEAFF.

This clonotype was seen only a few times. The CDR3 DNA reads as TGTGCCAGCACTCGGGAGACCCAGTACTTC. Translated, it gives CASTRETQYF. This chain joins TRBV2 and TRBJ2-5; D unresolved. Trimming took 7 bases from V and 5 from J, leaving 5 bases between them. This CDR3 is 10 amino acids long. CDR1 and CDR2 from the germline V gene are SNHLY and FYNNEI.

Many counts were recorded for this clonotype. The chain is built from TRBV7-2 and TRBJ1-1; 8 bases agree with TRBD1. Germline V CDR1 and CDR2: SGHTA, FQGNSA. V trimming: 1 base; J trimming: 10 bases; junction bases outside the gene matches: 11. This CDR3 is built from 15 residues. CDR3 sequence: CASSLGSGTGRRAFF. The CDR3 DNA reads TGTGCCAGCAGCTTAGGATCCGGGACAGGAAGGAGAGCTTTCTTT.

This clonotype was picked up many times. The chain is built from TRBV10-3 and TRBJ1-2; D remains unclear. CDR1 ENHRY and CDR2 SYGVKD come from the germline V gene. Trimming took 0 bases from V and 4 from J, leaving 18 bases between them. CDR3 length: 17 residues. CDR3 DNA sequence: TGTGCCATCAGTGAGTCGGGAGGGAGTATCGGCTCCTATGGCTACACCTTC. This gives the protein CAISESGGSIGSYGYTF.

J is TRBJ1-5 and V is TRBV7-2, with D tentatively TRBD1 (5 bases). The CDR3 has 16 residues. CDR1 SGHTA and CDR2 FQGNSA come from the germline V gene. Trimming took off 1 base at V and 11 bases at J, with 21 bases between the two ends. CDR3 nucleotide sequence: TGTGCCAGCAGCTTAGAGGTCAGCCCTAGCCTAGGGGCCCAGCATTTT. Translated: CASSLEVSPSLGAQHF. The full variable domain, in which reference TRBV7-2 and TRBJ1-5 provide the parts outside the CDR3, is GAGVSQSPSNKVTEKGKDVELRCDPISGHTALYWYRQSLGQGLEFLIYFQGNSAPDKSGLPSDRFSAERTGGSVSTLTIQRTQQEDSAVYLCASSLEVSPSLGAQHFGDGTRLSIL.